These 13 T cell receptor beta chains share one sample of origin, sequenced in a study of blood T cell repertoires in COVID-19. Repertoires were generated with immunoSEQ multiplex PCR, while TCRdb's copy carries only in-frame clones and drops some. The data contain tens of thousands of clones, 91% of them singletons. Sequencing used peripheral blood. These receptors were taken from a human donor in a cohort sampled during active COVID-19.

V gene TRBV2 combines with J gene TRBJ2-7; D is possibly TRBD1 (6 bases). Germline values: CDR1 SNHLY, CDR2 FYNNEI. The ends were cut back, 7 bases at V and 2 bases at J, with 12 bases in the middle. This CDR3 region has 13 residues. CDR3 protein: CASIDRFTYEQYF. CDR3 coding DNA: TGTGCCAGCATCGACAGGTTCACCTACGAGCAGTACTTC.

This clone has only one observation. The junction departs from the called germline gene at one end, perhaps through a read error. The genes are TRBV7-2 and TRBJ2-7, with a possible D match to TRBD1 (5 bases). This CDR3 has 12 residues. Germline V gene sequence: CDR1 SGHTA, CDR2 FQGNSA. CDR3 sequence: CASRFKGYEQYF. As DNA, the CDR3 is TGTGCCAGCCGCTTTAAGGGGTACGAGCAGTACTTC. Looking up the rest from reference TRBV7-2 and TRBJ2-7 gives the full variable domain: GAGVSQSPSNKVTEKGKDVELRCDPISGHTALYWYRQSLGQGLEFLIYFQGNSAPDKSGLPSDRFSAERTGGSVSTLTIQRTQQEDSAVYLCASRFKGYEQYFGPGTRLTVT.

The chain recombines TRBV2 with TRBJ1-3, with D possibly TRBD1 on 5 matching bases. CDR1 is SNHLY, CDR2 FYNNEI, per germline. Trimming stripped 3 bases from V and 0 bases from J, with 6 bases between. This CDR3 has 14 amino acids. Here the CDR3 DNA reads TGTGCCAGCAGTGAGGGGGGCTCTGGAAACACCATATATTTT. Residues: CASSEGGSGNTIYF. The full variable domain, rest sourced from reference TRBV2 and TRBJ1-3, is EPEVTQTPSHQVTQMGQEVILRCVPISNHLYFYWYRQILGQKVEFLVSFYNNEISEKSEIFDDQFSVERPDGSNFTLKIRSTKLEDSAMYFCASSEGGSGNTIYFGEGSWLTVV.

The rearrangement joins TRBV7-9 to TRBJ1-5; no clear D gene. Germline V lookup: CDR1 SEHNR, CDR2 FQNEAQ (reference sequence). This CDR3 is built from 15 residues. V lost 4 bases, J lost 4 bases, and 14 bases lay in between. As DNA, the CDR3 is TGTGCCAGCAGCTCCTTAGGAGGGCGGAATCAGCCCCAGCATTTT. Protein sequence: CASSSLGGRNQPQHF.

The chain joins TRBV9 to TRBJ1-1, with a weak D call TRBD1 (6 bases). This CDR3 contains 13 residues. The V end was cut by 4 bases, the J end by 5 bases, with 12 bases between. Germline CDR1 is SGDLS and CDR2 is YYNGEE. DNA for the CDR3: TGTGCCAGCAGCTCAGGGGTGATGACTGAAGCTTTCTTT. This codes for CASSSGVMTEAFF.

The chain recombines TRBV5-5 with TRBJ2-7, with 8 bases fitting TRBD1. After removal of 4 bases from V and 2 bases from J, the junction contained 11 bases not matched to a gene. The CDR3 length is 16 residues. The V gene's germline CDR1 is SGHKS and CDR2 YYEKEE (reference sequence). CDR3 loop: CASSVGPGQGTYEQYF. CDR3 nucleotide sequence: TGTGCCAGCAGCGTTGGCCCCGGACAGGGAACCTACGAGCAGTACTTC. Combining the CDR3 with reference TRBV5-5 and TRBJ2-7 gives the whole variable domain DAGVTQSPTHLIKTRGQQVTLRCSPISGHKSVSWYQQVLGQGPQFIFQYYEKEERGRGNFPDRFSARQFPNYSSELNVNALLLGDSALYLCASSVGPGQGTYEQYFGPGTRLTVT.

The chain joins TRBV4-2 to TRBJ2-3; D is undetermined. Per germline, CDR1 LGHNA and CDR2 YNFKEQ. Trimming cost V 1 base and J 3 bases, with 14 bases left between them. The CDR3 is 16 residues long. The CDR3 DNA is TGTGCCAGCAGCCAAGGTGGTACCCAGAGGACAGATACGCAGTATTTT. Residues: CASSQGGTQRTDTQYF.

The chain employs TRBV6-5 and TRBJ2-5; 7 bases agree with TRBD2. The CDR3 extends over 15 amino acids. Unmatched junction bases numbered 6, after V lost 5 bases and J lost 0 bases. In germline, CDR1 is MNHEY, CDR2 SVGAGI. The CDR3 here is CASSKLAGDQETQYF. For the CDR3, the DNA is TGTGCCAGCAGTAAGCTGGCGGGGGACCAAGAGACCCAGTACTTC.

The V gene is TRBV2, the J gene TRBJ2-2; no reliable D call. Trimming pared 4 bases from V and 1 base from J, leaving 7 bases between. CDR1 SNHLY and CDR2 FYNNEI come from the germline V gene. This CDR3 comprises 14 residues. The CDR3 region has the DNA TGTGCCAGCAGTGGCGCATTGAACACCGGGGAGCTGTTTTTT. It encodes CASSGALNTGELFF.

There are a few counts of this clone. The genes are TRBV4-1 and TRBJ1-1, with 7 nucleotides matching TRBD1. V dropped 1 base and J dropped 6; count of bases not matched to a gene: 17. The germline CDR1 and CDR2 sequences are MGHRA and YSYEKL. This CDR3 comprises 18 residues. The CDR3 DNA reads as TGCGCCAGCAGCCAAGTATCCCCCCGGACCCGGCAGGGGGCTGAAGCTTTCTTT. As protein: CASSQVSPRTRQGAEAFF.

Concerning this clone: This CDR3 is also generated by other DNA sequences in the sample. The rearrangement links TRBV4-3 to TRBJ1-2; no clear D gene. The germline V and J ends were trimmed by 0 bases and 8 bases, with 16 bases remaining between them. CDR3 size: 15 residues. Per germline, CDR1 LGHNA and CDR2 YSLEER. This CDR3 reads CASSQDRPAPGGYTF. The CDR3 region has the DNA TGCGCCAGCAGCCAAGATAGGCCAGCCCCGGGGGGCTACACCTTC.

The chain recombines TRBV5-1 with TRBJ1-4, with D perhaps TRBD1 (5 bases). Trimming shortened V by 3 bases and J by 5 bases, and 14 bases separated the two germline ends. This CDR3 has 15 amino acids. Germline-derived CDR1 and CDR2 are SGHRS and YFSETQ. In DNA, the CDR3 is TGCGCCAGCAGCTCCCGGGGGAGGTGGAATGAAAAACTGTTTTTT. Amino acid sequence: CASSSRGRWNEKLFF.

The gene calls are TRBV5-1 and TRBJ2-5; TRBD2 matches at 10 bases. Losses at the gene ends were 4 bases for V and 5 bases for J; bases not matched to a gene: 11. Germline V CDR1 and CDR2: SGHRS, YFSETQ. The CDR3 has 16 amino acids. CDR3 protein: CASSVVTLAGVETQYF. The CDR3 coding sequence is TGCGCCAGCAGCGTTGTCACTCTAGCGGGAGTTGAGACCCAGTACTTC.